This T cell receptor beta chain was identified in a study of regulatory T cells in long-lasting Graves disease. The time point is: newly diagnosed GD, antithyroid drugs for less than 3 months. RNA from PBMCs was the source of the TCR library. Through Arm-PCR of CDR3 regions and iRepertoire HTBI primers, TCR beta libraries were built. TCRdb called the multiplex PCR reads again in MiXCR, with one record for every CDR3 protein. The data contain about 530,000 distinct CDR3 sequences, 16% of them singletons. The same sample was also studied in work on T cells in Graves' hyperthyroidism and ophthalmopathy. That investigation notes: HTBI primers were employed in a first-round RT-PCR of the TCR CDR3.

Material: peripheral blood mononuclear cells (PBMCs), obtained at new diagnosis, from a patient treated with antithyroid drugs. The TCR comes from a woman aged 35-65 years with Graves disease.

CDR3 amino acids: CASSLGQGFNEKLFF. The CDR3 nucleotides read TGCGCCAGCAGCTTGGGACAGGGGTTTAATGAAAAACTGTTTTTT. V is TRBV5-1 and J is TRBJ1-4; 8 nucleotides align to TRBD1. CDR3 length equals 15 residues. Germline CDR1 is SGHRS and CDR2 is YFSETQ. V was clipped by 0 bases and J by 4 bases; unmatched bases: 2.